Presented here are 4 T cell receptor beta chains from one specimen sequenced in a study of blood T cell repertoires in COVID-19. The table came from immunoSEQ multiplex PCR; TCRdb's copy has only in-frame clones and leaves some out. The profile covers some 220,000 clones, with over 60% appearing a single time and roughly 7% taken by the ten largest. Specimen: peripheral blood. The receptor set was obtained from a woman aged 65 to 85 with acute or convalescent COVID-19.

The chain joins TRBV4-2 to TRBJ1-4; D call uncertain. V dropped 0 bases and J dropped 4 bases, with 15 bases sitting between them. Germline values: CDR1 LGHNA, CDR2 YNFKEQ. This CDR3 region has 17 residues. This CDR3 reads CASSQEISGFGNEKLFF. The CDR3 coding sequence is TGTGCCAGCAGCCAAGAGATCAGCGGGTTCGGTAATGAAAAACTGTTTTTT.

The chain couples TRBV18 to TRBJ1-5; no reliable D call. Between the trimmed V and J ends, which lost 3 bases and 3 bases, there was a span of 12 bases. From germline, CDR1 is KGHSH and CDR2 LQKENI. This CDR3 has 15 residues. As DNA, the CDR3 is TGTGCCAGCTCACCCCGTCCCGAGCCCAATCAGCCCCAGCATTTT. Encoded protein: CASSPRPEPNQPQHF.

V gene TRBV5-1 combines with J gene TRBJ1-4; 8 bases are a match to TRBD1. There are 14 residues in the CDR3. In germline, CDR1 is SGHRS, CDR2 YFSETQ. J gave up 7 bases and V 6 bases, and 8 bases lay outside the gene matches. The DNA for the CDR3 is TGCGCCAGCACCCAGGACAGGGAGGGTGAAAAACTGTTTTTT. Translation gives CASTQDREGEKLFF.

This clone was counted between two and nine times. This chain uses TRBV10-3 with TRBJ1-4; 7 bases map to TRBD1. The V gene's germline CDR1 is ENHRY and CDR2 SYGVKD. The V and J ends lost 8 bases and 5 bases, in that order; junction bases with no gene match: 17. This CDR3 has 17 amino acids. In nucleotides, the CDR3 is TGTGCCATCTCTCCCGGAGGAGGGGGCTCGATCAATGAAAAACTGTTTTTT. Its translation: CAISPGGGGSINEKLFF.